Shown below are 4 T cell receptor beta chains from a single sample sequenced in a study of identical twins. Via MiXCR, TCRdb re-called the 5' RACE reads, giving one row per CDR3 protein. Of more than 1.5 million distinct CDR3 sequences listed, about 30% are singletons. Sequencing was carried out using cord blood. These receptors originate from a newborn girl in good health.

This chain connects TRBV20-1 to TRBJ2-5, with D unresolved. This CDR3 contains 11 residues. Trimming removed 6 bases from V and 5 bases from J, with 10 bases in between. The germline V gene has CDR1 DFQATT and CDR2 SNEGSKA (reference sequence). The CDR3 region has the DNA TGCAGTGCCAATATGCTGGAGACCCAGTACTTC. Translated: CSANMLETQYF.

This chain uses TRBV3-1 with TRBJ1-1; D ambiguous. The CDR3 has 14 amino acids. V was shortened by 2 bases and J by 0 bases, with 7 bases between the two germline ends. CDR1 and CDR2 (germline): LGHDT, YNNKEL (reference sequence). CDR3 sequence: CASSQPILNTEAFF. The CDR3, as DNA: TGTGCCAGCAGCCAACCAATCCTGAACACTGAAGCTTTCTTT.

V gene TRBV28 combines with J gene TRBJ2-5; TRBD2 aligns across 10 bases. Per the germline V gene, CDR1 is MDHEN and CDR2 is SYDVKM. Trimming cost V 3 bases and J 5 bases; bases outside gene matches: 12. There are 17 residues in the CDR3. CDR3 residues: CASSFFGTSVSGETQYF. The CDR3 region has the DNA TGTGCCAGCAGTTTCTTCGGGACTAGCGTGAGTGGGGAGACCCAGTACTTC.

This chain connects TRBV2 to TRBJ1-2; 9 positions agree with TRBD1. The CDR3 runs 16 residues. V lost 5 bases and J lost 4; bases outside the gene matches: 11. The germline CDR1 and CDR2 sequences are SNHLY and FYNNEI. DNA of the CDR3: TGTGCCAGCAGTCTCGACAGGGGACAGGGCCTCTATGGCTACACCTTC. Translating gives CASSLDRGQGLYGYTF.